This T cell receptor (beta chain) was obtained from a study of Ad26.COV2.S vaccination and SARS-CoV-2 variants. Across the whole study: Donor got 5x10^10 or 1x10^11 viral particles of Ad26.COV2.S. Study-level findings and limits: Overall T cell responses may have been underestimated by the analyses of TCR breadth and depth.

Germline CDR1 is SGHVS and CDR2 is FNYEAQ. CDR3 length equals 15 residues. Unmatched junction bases numbered 7, after V lost 5 bases and J lost 2 bases. Some clones are missing from TCRdb's copy, which holds only in-frame ones; the method was immunoSEQ multiplex PCR. The repertoire consists of around 300,000 clones, with around 89% occurring once and the leading ten covering roughly 5%. Described treatment: over 15 received Ad26.COV2.S at low or high dose, single or two shots; five or six received placebo; per-sample allocation not given. Sampling was performed 63 days after the first vaccine or placebo injection. A word on this clone: Its antigen is unknown.

The source of this sequence is a person aged 18-60 years who received the Ad26.COV2.S COVID-19 vaccine or a placebo. The specimen was peripheral blood, collected in a trial of Ad26.COV2.S vaccine versus placebo. The chain uses TRBV7-6 and TRBJ2-7, with 9 bases that match TRBD2. The CDR3: CASSPRLAEPYEQYF. The CDR3 nucleotides read TGTGCCAGCAGCCCAAGACTAGCGGAGCCCTACGAGCAGTACTTC.